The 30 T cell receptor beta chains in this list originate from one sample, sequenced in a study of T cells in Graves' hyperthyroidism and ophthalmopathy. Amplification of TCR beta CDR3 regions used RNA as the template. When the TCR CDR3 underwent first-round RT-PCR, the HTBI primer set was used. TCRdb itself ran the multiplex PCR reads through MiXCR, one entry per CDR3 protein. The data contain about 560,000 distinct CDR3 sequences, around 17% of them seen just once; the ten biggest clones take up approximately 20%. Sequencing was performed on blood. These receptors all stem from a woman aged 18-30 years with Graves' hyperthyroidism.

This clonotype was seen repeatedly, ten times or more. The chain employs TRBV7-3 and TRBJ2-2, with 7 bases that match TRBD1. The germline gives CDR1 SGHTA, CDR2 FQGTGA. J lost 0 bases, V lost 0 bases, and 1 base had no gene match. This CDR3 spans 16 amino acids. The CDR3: CASSLTGGANTGELFF. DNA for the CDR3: TGTGCCAGCAGCTTAACAGGGGGCGCGAACACCGGGGAGCTGTTTTTT. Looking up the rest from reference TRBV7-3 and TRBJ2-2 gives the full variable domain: GAGVSQTPSNKVTEKGKYVELRCDPISGHTALYWYRQSLGQGPEFLIYFQGTGAADDSGLPNDRFFAVRPEGSVSTLKIQRTERGDSAVYLCASSLTGGANTGELFFGEGSRLTVL.

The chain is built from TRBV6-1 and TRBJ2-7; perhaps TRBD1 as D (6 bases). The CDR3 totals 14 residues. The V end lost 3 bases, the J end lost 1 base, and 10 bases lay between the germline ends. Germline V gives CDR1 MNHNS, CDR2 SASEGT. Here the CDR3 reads CASSDGDISYEQYF. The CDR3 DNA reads TGTGCCAGCAGTGACGGGGACATTTCCTACGAGCAGTACTTC.

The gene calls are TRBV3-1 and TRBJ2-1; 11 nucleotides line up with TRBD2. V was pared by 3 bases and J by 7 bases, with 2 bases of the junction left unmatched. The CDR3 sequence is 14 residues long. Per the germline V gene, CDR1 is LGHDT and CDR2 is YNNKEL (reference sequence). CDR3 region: CASSQASGGNEQFF. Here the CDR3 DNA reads TGTGCCAGCAGCCAGGCTAGCGGGGGGAATGAGCAGTTCTTC.

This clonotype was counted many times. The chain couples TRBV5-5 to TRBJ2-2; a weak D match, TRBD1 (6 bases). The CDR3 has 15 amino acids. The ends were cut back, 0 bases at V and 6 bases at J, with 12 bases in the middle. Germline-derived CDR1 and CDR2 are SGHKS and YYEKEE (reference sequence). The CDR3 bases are TGTGCCAGCAGCTTGGACAGGGTATTTTCCGGGGAGCTGTTTTTT. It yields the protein CASSLDRVFSGELFF.

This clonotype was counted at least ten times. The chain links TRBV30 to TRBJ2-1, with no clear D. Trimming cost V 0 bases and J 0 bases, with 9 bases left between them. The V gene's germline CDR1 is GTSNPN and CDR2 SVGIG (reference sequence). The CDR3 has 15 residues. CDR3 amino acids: CAWSVDISSYNEQFF. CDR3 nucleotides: TGTGCCTGGAGTGTAGACATTAGCTCCTACAATGAGCAGTTCTTC.

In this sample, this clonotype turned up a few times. This CDR3 is CASSLGLAGLGEQFF. The CDR3 nucleotides are TGTGCCAGCAGCCTTGGACTAGCGGGGTTAGGTGAGCAGTTCTTC. The J gene is TRBJ2-1, the V gene TRBV7-3, with 12 bases that match TRBD2. CDR1 SGHTA and CDR2 FQGTGA come from the germline V gene. V shed 5 bases and J 9 bases; nucleotides not matched to a gene: 8. This CDR3 comprises 15 residues.

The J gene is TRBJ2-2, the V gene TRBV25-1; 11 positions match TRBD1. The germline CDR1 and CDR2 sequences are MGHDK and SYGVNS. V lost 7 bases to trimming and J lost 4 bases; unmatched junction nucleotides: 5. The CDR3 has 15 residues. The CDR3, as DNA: TGTGCCAGCAAGGCCGGGACAGGGGGCACCGGGGAGCTGTTTTTT. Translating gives CASKAGTGGTGELFF.

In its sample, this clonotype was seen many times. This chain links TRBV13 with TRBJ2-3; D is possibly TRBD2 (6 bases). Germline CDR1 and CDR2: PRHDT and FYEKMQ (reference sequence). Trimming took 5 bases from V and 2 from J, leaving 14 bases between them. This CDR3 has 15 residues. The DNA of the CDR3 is TGTGCCAGCAGCGCCCAGGAGGGGCTCACAGATACGCAGTATTTT. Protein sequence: CASSAQEGLTDTQYF.

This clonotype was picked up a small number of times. As DNA, the CDR3 is TGTGCCAGTAGTGGGCTGACAAGCTCCTACAATGAGCAGTTCTTC. This sequence encodes CASSGLTSSYNEQFF. This chain links TRBV19 with TRBJ2-1; D is unclear. Trimming took off 5 bases at V and 0 bases at J, with 11 bases between the two ends. Germline V gene sequence: CDR1 LNHDA, CDR2 SQIVND (reference sequence). The CDR3 consists of 15 residues. The complete variable domain, with remaining parts taken from reference TRBV19 and TRBJ2-1, reads DGGITQSPKYLFRKEGQNVTLSCEQNLNHDAMYWYRQDPGQGLRLIYYSQIVNDFQKGDIAEGYSVSREKKESFPLTVTSAQKNPTAFYLCASSGLTSSYNEQFFGPGTRLTVL.

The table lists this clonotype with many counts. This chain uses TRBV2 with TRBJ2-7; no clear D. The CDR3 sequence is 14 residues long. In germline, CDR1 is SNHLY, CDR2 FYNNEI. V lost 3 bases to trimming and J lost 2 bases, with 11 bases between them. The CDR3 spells CASSESRGPYEQYF. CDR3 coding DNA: TGTGCCAGCAGTGAGTCCAGAGGCCCCTACGAGCAGTACTTC.

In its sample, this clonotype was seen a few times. In DNA, the CDR3 is TGTGCCAGCAGCTTAGGGGGACAGTATTTT. Amino acids: CASSLGGQYF. The chain recombines TRBV7-9 with TRBJ2-3; unclear D gene. The V and J ends lost 1 base and 12 bases respectively, with 5 bases between them. Per the germline V gene, CDR1 is SEHNR and CDR2 is FQNEAQ (reference sequence). The CDR3 has 10 residues.

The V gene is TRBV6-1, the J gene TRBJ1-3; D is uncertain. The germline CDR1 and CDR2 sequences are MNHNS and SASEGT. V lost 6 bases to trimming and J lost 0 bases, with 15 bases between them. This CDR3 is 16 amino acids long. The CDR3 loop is CASRDGRALSGNTIYF. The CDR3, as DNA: TGTGCCAGCAGAGACGGACGGGCTCTCTCTGGAAACACCATATATTTT.

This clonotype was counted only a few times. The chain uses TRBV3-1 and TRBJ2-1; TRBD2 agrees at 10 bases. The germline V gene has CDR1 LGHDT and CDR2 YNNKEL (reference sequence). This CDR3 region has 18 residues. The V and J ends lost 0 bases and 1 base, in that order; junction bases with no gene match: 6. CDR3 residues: CASSQERSAGGSYNEQFF. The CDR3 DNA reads TGTGCCAGCAGCCAAGAAAGATCAGCGGGAGGGTCCTACAATGAGCAGTTCTTC.

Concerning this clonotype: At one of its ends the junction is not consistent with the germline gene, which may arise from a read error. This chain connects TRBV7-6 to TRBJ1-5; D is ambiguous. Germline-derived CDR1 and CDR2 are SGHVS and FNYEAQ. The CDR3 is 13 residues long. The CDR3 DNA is TGTGTCAGCAGCTTGGGCAGCAATCAGCCCCAGCATTTT. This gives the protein CVSSLGSNQPQHF. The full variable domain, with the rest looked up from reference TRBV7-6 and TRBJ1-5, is GAGVSQSPRYKVTKRGQDVALRCDPISGHVSLYWYRQALGQGPEFLTYFNYEAQQDKSGLPNDRFSAERPEGSISTLTIQRTEQRDSAMYRCVSSLGSNQPQHFGDGTRLSIL.

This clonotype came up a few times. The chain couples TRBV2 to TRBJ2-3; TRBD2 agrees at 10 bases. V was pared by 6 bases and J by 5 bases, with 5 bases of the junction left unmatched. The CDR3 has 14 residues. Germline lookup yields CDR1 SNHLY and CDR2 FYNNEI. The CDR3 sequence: CASSDSGGQDTQYF. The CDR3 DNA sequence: TGTGCCAGCAGCGATAGCGGGGGGCAAGATACGCAGTATTTT. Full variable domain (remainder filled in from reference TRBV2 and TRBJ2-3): EPEVTQTPSHQVTQMGQEVILRCVPISNHLYFYWYRQILGQKVEFLVSFYNNEISEKSEIFDDQFSVERPDGSNFTLKIRSTKLEDSAMYFCASSDSGGQDTQYFGPGTRLTVL.

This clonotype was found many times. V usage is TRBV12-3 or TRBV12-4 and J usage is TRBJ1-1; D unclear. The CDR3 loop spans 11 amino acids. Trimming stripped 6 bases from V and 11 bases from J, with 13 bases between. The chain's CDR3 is CASSSMIRAFF. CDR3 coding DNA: TGTGCCAGCAGCTCAATGATTCGGGCTTTCTTT.

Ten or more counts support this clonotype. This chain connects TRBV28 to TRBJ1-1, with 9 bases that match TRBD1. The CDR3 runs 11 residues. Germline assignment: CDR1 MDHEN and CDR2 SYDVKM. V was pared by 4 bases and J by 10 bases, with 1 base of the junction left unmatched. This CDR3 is CASSWTGVAFF. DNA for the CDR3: TGTGCCAGCAGTTGGACAGGGGTAGCTTTCTTT.

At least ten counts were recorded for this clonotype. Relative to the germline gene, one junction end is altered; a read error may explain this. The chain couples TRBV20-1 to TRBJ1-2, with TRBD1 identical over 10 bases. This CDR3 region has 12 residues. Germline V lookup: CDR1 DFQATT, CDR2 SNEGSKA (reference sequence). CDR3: CSARGTGVGYTF. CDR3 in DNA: TGCAGTGCCAGAGGGACAGGGGTCGGCTACACCTTC.

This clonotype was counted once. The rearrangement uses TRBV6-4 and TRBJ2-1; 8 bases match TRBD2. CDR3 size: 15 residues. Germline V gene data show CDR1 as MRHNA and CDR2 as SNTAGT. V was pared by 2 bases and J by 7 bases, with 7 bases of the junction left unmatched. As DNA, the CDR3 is TGTGCCAGCAGTGACGGCGGGGGGAAGTGGAATGAGCAGTTCTTC. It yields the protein CASSDGGGKWNEQFF.

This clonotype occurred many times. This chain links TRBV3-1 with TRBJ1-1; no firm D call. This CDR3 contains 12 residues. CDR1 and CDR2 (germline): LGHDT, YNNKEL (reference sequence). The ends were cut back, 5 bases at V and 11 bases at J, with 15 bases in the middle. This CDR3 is CASSFSRSTAFF. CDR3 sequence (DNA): TGTGCCAGCAGCTTCTCTAGGTCGACGGCTTTCTTT.

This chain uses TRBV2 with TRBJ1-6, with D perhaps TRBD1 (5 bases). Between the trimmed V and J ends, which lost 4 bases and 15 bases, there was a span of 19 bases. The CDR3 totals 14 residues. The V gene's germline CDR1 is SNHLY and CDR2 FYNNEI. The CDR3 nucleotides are TGTGCCAGCAGTGGTAGACAGACCGCAAATCGCCTCCACTTT. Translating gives CASSGRQTANRLHF.

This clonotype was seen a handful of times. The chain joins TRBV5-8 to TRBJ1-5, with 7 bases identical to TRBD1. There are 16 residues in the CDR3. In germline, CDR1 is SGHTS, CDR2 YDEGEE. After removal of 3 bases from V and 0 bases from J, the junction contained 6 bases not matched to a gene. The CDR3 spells CASSSRDSNSNQPQHF. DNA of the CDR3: TGTGCCAGCAGCTCCCGGGACAGCAATAGCAATCAGCCCCAGCATTTT.

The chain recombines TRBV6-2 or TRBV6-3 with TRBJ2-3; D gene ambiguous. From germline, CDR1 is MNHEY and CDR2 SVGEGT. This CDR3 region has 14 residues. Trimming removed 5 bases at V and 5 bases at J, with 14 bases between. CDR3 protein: CASSKGYSGDTQYF. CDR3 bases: TGTGCCAGCAGTAAAGGGTATTCGGGAGATACGCAGTATTTT.

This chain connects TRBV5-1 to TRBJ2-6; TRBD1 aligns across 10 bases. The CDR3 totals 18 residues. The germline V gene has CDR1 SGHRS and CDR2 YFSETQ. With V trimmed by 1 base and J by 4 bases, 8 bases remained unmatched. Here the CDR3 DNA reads TGCGCCAGCAGCTTGTGGGGGACAGGGGCAACCGGGGCCAACGTCCTGACTTTC. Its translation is CASSLWGTGATGANVLTF. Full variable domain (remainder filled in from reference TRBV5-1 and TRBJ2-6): KAGVTQTPRYLIKTRGQQVTLSCSPISGHRSVSWYQQTPGQGLQFLFEYFSETQRNKGNFPGRFSGRQFSNSRSEMNVSTLELGDSALYLCASSLWGTGATGANVLTFGAGSRLTVL.

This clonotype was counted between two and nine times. CDR3 residues: CASSRTGTLNNEQFF. DNA for the CDR3: TGTGCCAGTAGTAGGACAGGGACGCTAAACAATGAGCAGTTCTTC. The V gene is TRBV19, the J gene TRBJ2-1; 8 positions match TRBD1. Germline trimming cut 4 bases from V and 5 bases from J; bases unmatched to any gene: 7. This CDR3 contains 15 residues. Germline V gives CDR1 LNHDA, CDR2 SQIVND (reference sequence).

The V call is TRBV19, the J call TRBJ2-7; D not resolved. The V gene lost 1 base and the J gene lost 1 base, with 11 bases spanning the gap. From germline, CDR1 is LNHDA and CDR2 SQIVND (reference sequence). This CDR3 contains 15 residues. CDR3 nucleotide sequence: TGTGCCAGTAGTATAGTTACCGGTTCGTCCTACGAGCAGTACTTC. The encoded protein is CASSIVTGSSYEQYF. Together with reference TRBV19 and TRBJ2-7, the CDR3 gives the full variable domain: DGGITQSPKYLFRKEGQNVTLSCEQNLNHDAMYWYRQDPGQGLRLIYYSQIVNDFQKGDIAEGYSVSREKKESFPLTVTSAQKNPTAFYLCASSIVTGSSYEQYFGPGTRLTVT.

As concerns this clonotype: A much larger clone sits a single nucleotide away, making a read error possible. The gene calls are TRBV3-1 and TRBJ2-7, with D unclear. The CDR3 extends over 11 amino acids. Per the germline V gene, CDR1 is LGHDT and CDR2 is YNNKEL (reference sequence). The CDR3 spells CAGRGANEQYF. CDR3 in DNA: TGTGCCGGCAGAGGAGCCAACGAGCAGTACTTC.

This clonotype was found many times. The CDR3 DNA reads TGTGCCAGCACCCCTCTAACTAGCGGCTACGAGCAGTACTTC. This translates into CASTPLTSGYEQYF. This sequence joins TRBV11-3 and TRBJ2-7; 8 bases are shared with TRBD2. V shed 7 bases and J 3 bases; nucleotides not matched to a gene: 8. Germline CDR1 reads SGHNT; CDR2 reads YENEEA. This CDR3 region has 14 residues.

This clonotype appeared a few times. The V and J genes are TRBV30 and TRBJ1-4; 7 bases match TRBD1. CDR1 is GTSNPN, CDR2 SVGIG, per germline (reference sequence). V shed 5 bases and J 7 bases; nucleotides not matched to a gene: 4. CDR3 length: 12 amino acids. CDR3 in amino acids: CAWDREGEKLFF. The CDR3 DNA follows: TGTGCCTGGGACAGGGAAGGTGAAAAACTGTTTTTT. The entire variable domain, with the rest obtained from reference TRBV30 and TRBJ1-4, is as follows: SQTIHQWPATLVQPVGSPLSLECTVEGTSNPNLYWYRQAAGRGLQLLFYSVGIGQISSEVPQNLSASRPQDRQFILSSKKLLLSDSGFYLCAWDREGEKLFFGSGTQLSVL.

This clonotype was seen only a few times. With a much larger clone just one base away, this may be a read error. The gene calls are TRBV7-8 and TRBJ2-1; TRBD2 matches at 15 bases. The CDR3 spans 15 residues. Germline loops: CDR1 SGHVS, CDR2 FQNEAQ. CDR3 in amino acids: CASSWGLAGGDEQSF. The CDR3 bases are TGTGCCAGCAGCTGGGGACTAGCGGGAGGAGATGAGCAGTCCTTC.